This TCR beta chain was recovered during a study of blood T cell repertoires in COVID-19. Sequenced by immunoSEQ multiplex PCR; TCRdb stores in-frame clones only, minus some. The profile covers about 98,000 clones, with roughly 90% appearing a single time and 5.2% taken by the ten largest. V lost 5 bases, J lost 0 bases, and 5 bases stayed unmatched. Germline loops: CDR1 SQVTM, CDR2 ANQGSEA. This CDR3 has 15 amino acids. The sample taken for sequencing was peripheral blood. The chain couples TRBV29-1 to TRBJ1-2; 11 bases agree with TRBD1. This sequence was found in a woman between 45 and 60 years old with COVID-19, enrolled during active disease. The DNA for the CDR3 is TGCAGCGTTCAGGGACAGGGGGGGTCTAACTATGGCTACACCTTC. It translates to CSVQGQGGSNYGYTF.